Below, 31 T cell receptor beta chains from the same sample are listed, as sequenced in a study of beta chain features in type 1 diabetes. The entirety of the isolated RNA underwent reverse transcription, so expressed TCRB transcripts were sequenced. Profiling relied on immunoSEQ multiplex PCR, and the TCRdb table lists in-frame clones only, not all of them. Here the sample spans more than 350,000 clones, approximately 10% being singletons. The source material was naive CD4+ T cells from blood. The receptors originated from a woman aged 18-30 years in good health.

This clone was seen a handful of times. V gene TRBV18 combines with J gene TRBJ2-3, with D hard to call. Germline CDR1 and CDR2: KGHSH and LQKENI. The V end was cut by 6 bases, the J end by 2 bases, with 9 bases between. This CDR3 is 13 amino acids long. CDR3 residues: CASSLDLTDTQYF. As DNA, the CDR3 is TGTGCCAGCTCCTTGGACCTCACAGATACGCAGTATTTT. The variable domain in full, with the rest retrieved from reference TRBV18 and TRBJ2-3, is NAGVMQNPRHLVRRRGQEARLRCSPMKGHSHVYWYRQLPEEGLKFMVYLQKENIIDESGMPKERFSAEFPKEGPSILRIQQVVRGDSAAYFCASSLDLTDTQYFGPGTRLTVL.

This chain joins TRBV5-4 and TRBJ2-3; D tentatively reads TRBD1 or TRBD2 (6 bases each). CDR1 is SGHNT and CDR2 is YYREEE in the germline V gene (reference sequence). Between the trimmed V and J ends, which lost 3 bases and 4 bases, there was a span of 15 bases. The CDR3 runs 15 residues. The CDR3 bases are TGTGCCAGCAGCTCGAGGGGGGAGAGGGCAGATACGCAGTATTTT. Its protein product is CASSSRGERADTQYF.

This clone was counted a few times. This chain's CDR3 is CAISTGSTHGTQYF. Here the CDR3 DNA reads TGTGCCATCAGTACCGGGAGTACCCATGGTACGCAGTATTTT. The V call is TRBV10-3, the J call TRBJ2-3, with a weak D call TRBD2 (6 bases). The CDR3 is 14 residues long. V was pared by 5 bases and J by 8 bases, with 17 bases between. Germline V lookup: CDR1 ENHRY, CDR2 SYGVKD.

The genes are TRBV15 and TRBJ2-3, with TRBD2 identical over 8 bases. The CDR3 sequence is 17 residues long. CDR1 is LNHNV, CDR2 YYDKDF, per germline (reference sequence). V lost 0 bases to trimming and J lost 2 bases; unmatched junction nucleotides: 7. The CDR3 protein is CATSRDPAGADTDTQYF. CDR3 nucleotide sequence: TGTGCCACCAGCAGAGATCCAGCGGGGGCAGACACAGATACGCAGTATTTT.

V and J are TRBV7-2 and TRBJ2-2; 10 bases fit TRBD2. The V segment lost 5 bases and the J segment 0 bases; nucleotides outside the gene matches: 6. CDR1 is SGHTA and CDR2 is FQGNSA in the germline V gene. The CDR3 contains 17 residues. CDR3 bases: TGTGCCAGCAGCGTCCCGGGACTAGCGTCGAACACCGGGGAGCTGTTTTTT. Its translation is CASSVPGLASNTGELFF.

This clone turned up a few times. The chain uses TRBV7-6 and TRBJ2-5, with D hard to call. The CDR3 has 14 amino acids. Germline lookup yields CDR1 SGHVS and CDR2 FNYEAQ. The ends were cut back, 1 base at V and 5 bases at J, with 11 bases in the middle. DNA of the CDR3: TGTGCCAGCAGCTTAGGCACCGTCAAGGAGACCCAGTACTTC. It yields the protein CASSLGTVKETQYF.

The chain combines TRBV6-6 with TRBJ2-7; a possible D gene is TRBD1 (5 bases). CDR1 MNHNY and CDR2 SVGAGI come from the germline V gene (reference sequence). This CDR3 region has 15 residues. V lost 2 bases to trimming and J lost 2 bases, with 13 bases between them. The CDR3 here is CASSYRTKGAYEQYF. In DNA form, the CDR3 reads TGTGCCAGCAGTTACCGGACCAAAGGGGCCTACGAGCAGTACTTC.

V and J are TRBV27 and TRBJ1-2, with a possible D match to TRBD1 (6 bases). Germline V gene data show CDR1 as MNHEY and CDR2 as SMNVEV (reference sequence). The CDR3 sequence is 14 residues long. V lost 4 bases and J lost 4, with 13 bases in between. The CDR3 coding sequence is TGTGCCAGCAGTTCCCTTGGCAGGGGCTATGGCTACACCTTC. Its protein product is CASSSLGRGYGYTF.

Details on this clone: Within the sample, other DNA sequences also encode this same CDR3. V and J are TRBV7-9 and TRBJ2-1; 7 bases fit TRBD1. CDR3 length equals 13 residues. The germline CDR1 and CDR2 sequences are SEHNR and FQNEAQ (reference sequence). Trimming removed 5 bases from V and 7 bases from J; junction bases left unmatched: 5. This CDR3 reads CASSRDRENEQFF. CDR3 sequence (DNA): TGTGCCAGCAGCCGTGACAGGGAGAATGAGCAGTTCTTC.

The chain uses TRBV29-1 and TRBJ1-2; D may be TRBD1 (5 bases). Between the trimmed V and J ends, which lost 6 bases and 4 bases, there was a span of 12 bases. The CDR3 totals 12 residues. Germline-derived CDR1 and CDR2 are SQVTM and ANQGSEA. CDR3 nucleotides: TGCAGCGTCAACGCAGGGTCCTATGGCTACACCTTC. This sequence encodes CSVNAGSYGYTF.

This clone appeared a few times. The chain employs TRBV7-2 and TRBJ1-1; no reliable D call. This CDR3 contains 14 residues. The germline V and J ends were trimmed by 1 base and 1 base, with 7 bases remaining between them. CDR1 is SGHTA and CDR2 is FQGNSA in the germline V gene. This chain's CDR3 is CASSLVVPNTEAFF. CDR3 coding DNA: TGTGCCAGCAGCTTAGTCGTTCCGAACACTGAAGCTTTCTTT.

In regard to this clone: Relative to the germline gene, one junction end is altered; a read error may explain this. The chain combines TRBV20-1 with TRBJ2-3; 10 bases are a match to TRBD2. The CDR3 contains 11 residues. Germline CDR1 reads DFQATT; CDR2 reads SNEGSKA (reference sequence). The CDR3 protein is CSAMERGGNHF. CDR3 bases: TGCAGTGCTATGGAGCGGGGGGGCAACCATTTT.

This clone was detected a few times. CDR3 sequence: CASIVRQGANEQFF. The CDR3 DNA is TGCGCCAGCATAGTCAGACAGGGGGCAAATGAGCAGTTCTTC. The V call is TRBV5-1, the J call TRBJ2-1; 10 nucleotides match TRBD1. Germline CDR1 and CDR2: SGHRS and YFSETQ. The CDR3 contains 14 residues. Germline trimming cut 6 bases from V and 7 bases from J; bases unmatched to any gene: 7.

The chain combines TRBV29-1 with TRBJ1-3, with no clear D. The germline CDR1 and CDR2 sequences are SQVTM and ANQGSEA. The CDR3 spans 11 residues. V was clipped by 4 bases and J by 5 bases, with 6 bases between them. The DNA for the CDR3 is TGCAGCGTTGTTCGACGAAACACCATATATTTT. Encoded protein: CSVVRRNTIYF.

This clone was seen more than once but under ten times. The chain carries TRBV7-9 and TRBJ1-5; D perhaps matches TRBD1 (5 bases). There are 13 residues in the CDR3. CDR1 and CDR2 (germline): SEHNR, FQNEAQ (reference sequence). V lost 5 bases, J lost 7 bases, and 12 bases lay in between. Here the CDR3 reads CASSQPGSQPQHF. The CDR3, as DNA: TGTGCCAGCAGCCAACCAGGGTCCCAGCCCCAGCATTTT.

This clone was detected only a few times. The chain combines TRBV25-1 with TRBJ1-4, with D unresolved. The V and J ends lost 5 bases and 2 bases respectively, with 12 bases between them. CDR3 length: 15 amino acids. Germline V lookup: CDR1 MGHDK, CDR2 SYGVNS. The CDR3: CASSFMGGTNEKLFF. Here the CDR3 DNA reads TGTGCCAGCAGTTTTATGGGTGGGACTAATGAAAAACTGTTTTTT.

This clone was counted only a few times. The junction shows a germline mismatch at one end, possibly a read error. V and J are TRBV18 and TRBJ1-1, with D possibly matching TRBD1 (5 bases). Germline V gene lookup returns CDR1 KGHSH and CDR2 LQKENI. The CDR3 spans 12 residues. This CDR3 is CASSRLDTEAFF. The CDR3 DNA sequence: TGTGCCAGCTCACGGTTGGACACGGAAGCTTTCTTT.

This chain links TRBV5-6 with TRBJ2-4; TRBD1 might be the D (5 bases). The CDR3 sequence is 14 residues long. The V end was cut by 1 base, the J end by 4 bases, with 9 bases between. CDR1 and CDR2 (germline): SGHDT, YYEEEE. The DNA for the CDR3 is TGTGCCAGCAGCTTGTGGCAGGGTAAAAACATTCAGTACTTC. Translation gives CASSLWQGKNIQYF.

CDR3 protein: CASSLAKAAVNEQFF. In DNA form, the CDR3 reads TGTGCCAGCAGCTTGGCAAAAGCTGCGGTCAATGAGCAGTTCTTC. The chain joins TRBV7-9 to TRBJ2-1, with D unclear. The length of the CDR3 is 15 residues. V dropped 3 bases and J dropped 6 bases, with 15 bases sitting between them. Germline V gene sequence: CDR1 SEHNR, CDR2 FQNEAQ (reference sequence).

This chain links TRBV7-9 with TRBJ2-6; D remains ambiguous. Trimming pared 1 base from V and 0 bases from J, leaving 10 bases between. In germline, CDR1 is SEHNR, CDR2 FQNEAQ (reference sequence). The CDR3 consists of 17 residues. The CDR3 nucleotides are TGTGCCAGCAGCTTAGGCAGGTCGATCTCTGGGGCCAACGTCCTGACTTTC. This sequence encodes CASSLGRSISGANVLTF.

This clone has just a few counts. The chain recombines TRBV15 with TRBJ2-5; D ambiguous. This CDR3 spans 12 amino acids. CDR1 is LNHNV and CDR2 is YYDKDF in the germline V gene (reference sequence). Trimming cost V 5 bases and J 10 bases, with 14 bases left between them. The DNA of the CDR3 is TGTGCCACCAGCGAAACCGTCGTTAGCCAGTACTTC. Encoded protein: CATSETVVSQYF.

This chain joins TRBV5-1 and TRBJ2-2, with 9 bases fitting TRBD1. V gave up 3 bases and J gave up 3 bases; unmatched junction bases: 9. CDR1 is SGHRS, CDR2 YFSETQ, per germline. This CDR3 has 17 residues. CDR3 sequence: CASSSSGQGIDTGELFF. The CDR3 region has the DNA TGCGCCAGCAGCTCCTCCGGACAGGGGATCGACACCGGGGAGCTGTTTTTT.

This clone was recorded a few times. The V call is TRBV29-1, the J call TRBJ2-2, with 7 bases identical to TRBD1. The CDR3 has 14 amino acids. CDR1 is SQVTM and CDR2 is ANQGSEA in the germline V gene. V dropped 7 bases and J dropped 2; count of bases not matched to a gene: 7. CDR3 in DNA: TGCAGCGCCTACAGGGGCTCTAACACCGGGGAGCTGTTTTTT. Translated: CSAYRGSNTGELFF.

The rearrangement links TRBV4-1 to TRBJ1-5; D unresolved. Germline values: CDR1 MGHRA, CDR2 YSYEKL. The germline V and J ends were trimmed by 2 bases and 0 bases, with 11 bases remaining between them. The CDR3 contains 16 residues. CDR3 sequence reads: CASSQSTGSSNQPQHF. The DNA for the CDR3 is TGCGCCAGCAGCCAAAGCACCGGGAGTAGCAATCAGCCCCAGCATTTT.

A few counts support this clone. The chain has TRBV4-2 and TRBJ2-5; a possible D gene is TRBD2 (5 bases). Germline CDR1 LGHNA, CDR2 YNFKEQ. Trimming shortened V by 3 bases and J by 2 bases, and 10 bases separated the two germline ends. This CDR3 is 14 amino acids long. This chain's CDR3 is CASSHGGPQETQYF. CDR3 bases: TGTGCCAGCAGCCACGGCGGGCCACAAGAGACCCAGTACTTC.

This chain joins TRBV6-5 and TRBJ2-5, with D perhaps assigned TRBD1 or TRBD2 (5 bases each). The CDR3 contains 15 residues. The germline V and J ends were trimmed by 1 base and 4 bases, with 13 bases remaining between them. Germline V gene data show CDR1 as MNHEY and CDR2 as SVGAGI. CDR3 sequence reads: CASSYWDQAAETQYF. The CDR3 coding sequence is TGTGCCAGCAGTTACTGGGACCAGGCTGCAGAGACCCAGTACTTC.

This clone was seen a few times. V is TRBV19 and J is TRBJ2-1, with a possible D match to TRBD2 (7 bases). The CDR3 runs 16 residues. V was clipped by 6 bases and J by 9 bases, with 24 bases between them. CDR1 is LNHDA, CDR2 SQIVND, per germline (reference sequence). The CDR3 sequence is CASRAKNNGGPPEQFF. CDR3 sequence (DNA): TGTGCCAGTAGGGCGAAGAATAACGGGGGGCCCCCTGAGCAGTTCTTC.

V and J are TRBV27 and TRBJ1-6, with D hard to call. V was pared by 4 bases and J by 0 bases, with 13 bases between. The CDR3 covers 17 residues. Germline V gene data show CDR1 as MNHEY and CDR2 as SMNVEV (reference sequence). The CDR3, as DNA: TGTGCCAGCAGTTCCAGGACGGGAAGCTCCTATAATTCACCCCTCCACTTT. This encodes CASSSRTGSSYNSPLHF.

This clone has just a few counts. This chain uses TRBV5-4 with TRBJ2-1; D is uncertain. There are 14 residues in the CDR3. Deletions cut 0 bases from V and 1 base from J, with 5 bases between. Germline V gene sequence: CDR1 SGHNT, CDR2 YYREEE (reference sequence). The CDR3, as DNA: TGTGCCAGCAGCTTGGTCGGATCCTACAATGAGCAGTTCTTC. Residues: CASSLVGSYNEQFF.

This clone has only a few counts. The chain recombines TRBV5-4 with TRBJ2-2; D is undetermined. V was cut by 2 bases and J by 5 bases, with 16 bases left in between. There are 16 residues in the CDR3. Germline CDR1 and CDR2: SGHNT and YYREEE (reference sequence). The DNA for the CDR3 is TGTGCCAGCAGCTTACCCACTTCCAGTGAGACCGGGGAGCTGTTTTTT. Protein: CASSLPTSSETGELFF.

This clone was seen more than once but under ten times. The chain links TRBV5-4 to TRBJ2-6, with a weak D call TRBD1 (5 bases). The CDR3 is 20 amino acids. CDR1 and CDR2 from the germline V gene are SGHNT and YYREEE (reference sequence). V was cut by 0 bases and J by 0 bases, with 19 bases left in between. The CDR3 sequence is CASSLDVGAGPASGANVLTF. The CDR3 DNA sequence: TGTGCCAGCAGCTTGGACGTCGGCGCAGGGCCTGCCTCTGGGGCCAACGTCCTGACTTTC.